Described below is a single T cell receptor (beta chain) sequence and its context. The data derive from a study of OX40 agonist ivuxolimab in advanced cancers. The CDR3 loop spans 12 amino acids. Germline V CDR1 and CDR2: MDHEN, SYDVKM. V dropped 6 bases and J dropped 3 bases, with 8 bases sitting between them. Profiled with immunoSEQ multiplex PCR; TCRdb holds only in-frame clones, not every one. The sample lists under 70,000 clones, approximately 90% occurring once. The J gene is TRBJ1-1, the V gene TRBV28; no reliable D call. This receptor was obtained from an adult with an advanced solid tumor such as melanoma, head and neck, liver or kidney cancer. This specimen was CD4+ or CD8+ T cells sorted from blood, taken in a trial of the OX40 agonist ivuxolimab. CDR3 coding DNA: TGTGCCAGCAGAGAGTGGGACACTGAAGCTTTCTTT. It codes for CASREWDTEAFF.